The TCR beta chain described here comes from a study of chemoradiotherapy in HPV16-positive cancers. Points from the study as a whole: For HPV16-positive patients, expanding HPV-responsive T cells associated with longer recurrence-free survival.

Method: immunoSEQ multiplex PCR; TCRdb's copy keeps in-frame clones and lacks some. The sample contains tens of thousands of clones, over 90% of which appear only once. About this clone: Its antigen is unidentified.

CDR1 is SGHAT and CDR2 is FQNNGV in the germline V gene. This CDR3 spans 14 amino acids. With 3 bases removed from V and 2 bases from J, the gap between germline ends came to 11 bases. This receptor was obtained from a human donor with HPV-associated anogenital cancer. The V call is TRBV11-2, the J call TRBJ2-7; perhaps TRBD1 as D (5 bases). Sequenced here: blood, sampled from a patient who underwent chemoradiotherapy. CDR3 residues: CASSLGRAAYEQYF. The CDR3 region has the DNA TGTGCCAGCAGCTTGGGCAGGGCGGCCTACGAGCAGTACTTC.